The 16 T cell receptor beta chains listed next were all sequenced from one sample in a study of OX40 agonist ivuxolimab in advanced cancers. Only in-frame clones appear in the TCRdb table, and some are missing; sequencing was by immunoSEQ multiplex PCR. The repertoire includes about 91,000 clones, 70% to 90% of them detected once, and about 2% sits in the top ten. The sequencing here drew on CD4+ or CD8+ T cells sorted from blood, taken in a trial of the OX40 agonist ivuxolimab. Every receptor here comes from an adult with an advanced solid tumor such as melanoma, head and neck, liver or kidney cancer.

V gene TRBV2 combines with J gene TRBJ2-1; 8 bases are shared with TRBD1. The V gene end was trimmed by 5 bases and the J gene end by 13 bases; junction bases not matched to a gene: 7. This CDR3 has 12 amino acids. The germline V gene encodes CDR1 SNHLY and CDR2 FYNNEI. CDR3 sequence (DNA): TGTGCCAGCAGTCTAGGACAGGGCCGCCAGTTCTTC. Protein: CASSLGQGRQFF.

The chain joins TRBV19 to TRBJ1-5; TRBD1 agrees at 11 bases. This CDR3 spans 18 amino acids. The germline gives CDR1 LNHDA, CDR2 SQIVND (reference sequence). J gave up 5 bases and V 5 bases, and 14 bases lay outside the gene matches. CDR3 sequence reads: CASSVPPDRGRGDQPQHF. The CDR3 coding sequence is TGTGCCAGTAGTGTCCCCCCGGACAGGGGGCGCGGGGATCAGCCCCAGCATTTT.

The chain carries TRBV4-1 and TRBJ1-2; 9 positions match TRBD1. CDR1 and CDR2 (germline): MGHRA, YSYEKL. CDR3 length equals 15 residues. V lost 1 base, J lost 6 bases, and 6 bases stayed unmatched. CDR3 loop: CASSQGGRTGDGYTF. CDR3 bases: TGCGCCAGCAGCCAAGGAGGCCGGACAGGGGATGGCTACACCTTC.

This clone was detected a few times. The chain joins TRBV6-6 to TRBJ2-2; a possible D gene is TRBD2 (5 bases). Germline values: CDR1 MNHNY, CDR2 SVGAGI (reference sequence). The CDR3 has 14 amino acids. Trimming removed 6 bases from V and 3 bases from J, with 11 bases in between. CDR3 in amino acids: CASREGPHTGELFF. The CDR3 bases are TGTGCCAGCAGAGAGGGCCCGCACACCGGGGAGCTGTTTTTT.

This rearrangement joins TRBV30 to TRBJ1-4; possibly TRBD1 for D (5 bases). Per the germline V gene, CDR1 is GTSNPN and CDR2 is SVGIG (reference sequence). V lost 0 bases to trimming and J lost 7 bases, with 12 bases between them. The CDR3 length is 14 residues. CDR3 nucleotide sequence: TGTGCCTGGAGTGTCGGGGGGTTCGGTGAAAAACTGTTTTTT. Protein sequence: CAWSVGGFGEKLFF.

The rearrangement links TRBV7-8 to TRBJ1-1; a weak D match, TRBD1 (5 bases). The CDR3 is 13 residues long. The V gene's germline CDR1 is SGHVS and CDR2 FQNEAQ. The germline V and J ends were trimmed by 5 bases and 11 bases, with 18 bases remaining between them. The CDR3, as DNA: TGTGCCAGCAGCCTGGAATCGTGGGGGATGGCTTTCTTT. It encodes CASSLESWGMAFF.

The V and J genes are TRBV27 and TRBJ1-3, with a possible D match to TRBD1 (5 bases). This CDR3 region has 14 residues. V was cut by 5 bases and J by 0 bases, with 8 bases left in between. Germline values: CDR1 MNHEY, CDR2 SMNVEV (reference sequence). The chain's CDR3 is CASSGTNSGNTIYF. Written as DNA, the CDR3 is TGTGCCAGCAGTGGGACGAACTCTGGAAACACCATATATTTT.

The chain links TRBV7-9 to TRBJ2-1, with 13 bases matching TRBD2. The CDR3 extends over 18 amino acids. After removal of 4 bases from V and 10 bases from J, the junction contained 16 bases not matched to a gene. Germline V gene sequence: CDR1 SEHNR, CDR2 FQNEAQ (reference sequence). This CDR3 reads CASSSTGLAGVWRREQFF. The CDR3 DNA reads as TGTGCCAGCAGCTCGACAGGACTAGCGGGAGTTTGGAGACGAGAGCAGTTCTTC.

The V and J genes are TRBV25-1 and TRBJ2-1; D uncertain. The CDR3 extends over 16 amino acids. V lost 2 bases to trimming and J lost 6 bases, with 17 bases between them. Germline V CDR1 and CDR2: MGHDK, SYGVNS. CDR3 bases: TGTGCCAGCAGTGAAGACCGGGCCCCCGGTGGCAATGAGCAGTTCTTC. Translating gives CASSEDRAPGGNEQFF.

This chain connects TRBV6-1 to TRBJ2-7; TRBD1 is a possible D gene (5 bases). From germline, CDR1 is MNHNS and CDR2 SASEGT. The CDR3 is made up of 13 amino acids. Trimming removed 4 bases from V and 3 bases from J, with 10 bases in between. The CDR3 spells CASSASGRYEQYF. CDR3 bases: TGTGCCAGCAGTGCTTCAGGGCGCTACGAGCAGTACTTC.

This clone appeared a single time. The rearrangement uses TRBV11-3 and TRBJ2-1; TRBD2 matches at 7 bases. Losses at the gene ends were 4 bases for V and 4 bases for J; bases not matched to a gene: 7. The CDR3 covers 15 residues. CDR1 and CDR2 (germline): SGHNT, YENEEA. The CDR3 DNA follows: TGTGCCAGCAGCTCTAGCGGTCTAGGTTACAATGAGCAGTTCTTC. Encoded protein: CASSSSGLGYNEQFF.

V usage is TRBV7-9 and J usage is TRBJ1-4; unclear D gene. V was clipped by 3 bases and J by 4 bases, with 6 bases between them. This CDR3 region has 13 residues. Germline lookup yields CDR1 SEHNR and CDR2 FQNEAQ (reference sequence). Here the CDR3 reads CASSLFVNEKLFF. The CDR3 bases are TGTGCCAGCAGCTTGTTCGTTAATGAAAAACTGTTTTTT.

The rearrangement links TRBV6-1 to TRBJ2-7; 10 nucleotides agree with TRBD1. This CDR3 is 16 amino acids long. Germline lookup yields CDR1 MNHNS and CDR2 SASEGT. V trimming: 3 bases; J trimming: 3 bases; junction bases outside the gene matches: 8. In DNA, the CDR3 is TGTGCCAGCAGTGAGGGGGGGACAGGGGATTACTACGAGCAGTACTTC. Translating gives CASSEGGTGDYYEQYF.

CDR3 sequence: CASSSRPGTRGALEQFF. CDR3 nucleotide sequence: TGTGCCAGCAGCTCAAGACCCGGGACTCGTGGGGCCCTTGAGCAGTTCTTC. V and J are TRBV9 and TRBJ2-1; a weak D match, TRBD2 (6 bases). The V gene's germline CDR1 is SGDLS and CDR2 YYNGEE. The CDR3 sequence is 17 residues long. Trimming left V 4 bases short and J 9 bases short, with 26 bases between.

V is TRBV28 and J is TRBJ1-4; D is undetermined. V lost 1 base and J lost 4, with 13 bases in between. This CDR3 is 16 amino acids long. Germline V lookup: CDR1 MDHEN, CDR2 SYDVKM. In DNA, the CDR3 is TGTGCCAGCAGTTTATATTCGGCGCCTGATAATGAAAAACTGTTTTTT. It specifies CASSLYSAPDNEKLFF.

The CDR3 region is CASSTRGFVRGHEQYF. The CDR3 DNA is TGTGCCAGTAGTACCCGTGGGTTTGTTCGGGGCCACGAGCAGTACTTC. The chain carries TRBV19 and TRBJ2-7; possibly TRBD1 or TRBD2 for D (5 bases each). Looked up from germline, CDR1 is LNHDA and CDR2 is SQIVND (reference sequence). The length of the CDR3 is 16 residues. V lost 4 bases and J 5 bases, leaving 21 bases between the germline ends.